The T cell receptor (beta chain) described here comes from a study of cytomegalovirus exposure and HLA in healthy donors. Broader study findings: It was found in a later analysis that first-cohort TCR clusters tended to co-occur in the 90 to 150 validation repertoires.

As regards this clone: Its antigen is not identified.

Measured with immunoSEQ multiplex PCR; TCRdb has only the in-frame clones, and not every one. The profile shows roughly 75,000 clones, about 82% of them singletons. V was shortened by 2 bases and J by 5 bases, with 11 bases between the two germline ends. There are 14 residues in the CDR3. Germline lookup yields CDR1 MNHEY and CDR2 SMNVEV (reference sequence). This TCR was recovered from a man aged 25 to 40 in good health and CMV-seronegative. Source material: PBMCs. J is TRBJ2-3 and V is TRBV27; D is possibly TRBD2 (6 bases). CDR3 sequence reads: CASSLAGRVDTQYF. CDR3 nucleotide sequence: TGTGCCAGCAGTTTAGCGGGGAGAGTAGATACGCAGTATTTT.